This TCR beta chain appears in the sequencing data of a study of T cell responses to AZD1222 COVID-19 vaccine. Study results and caveats: Donors were chiefly white British, with a greater number of females, and clonal diversity was perhaps underestimated.

With respect to this clone: The antigen is not known.

The CDR3 loop spans 15 amino acids. Per germline, CDR1 SGHRS and CDR2 YFSETQ. The V gene lost 2 bases and the J gene lost 4 bases, with 15 bases spanning the gap. Sequencing was performed with immunoSEQ multiplex PCR; in TCRdb, only in-frame clones are kept and a portion is missing. The sample includes roughly 130,000 clones, roughly 92% of them seen just once. The receptor comes from an adult who received the AZD1222 COVID-19 vaccine. This chain connects TRBV5-1 to TRBJ1-2; D perhaps matches TRBD1 (5 bases). Sequencing was performed on peripheral blood, taken 28 days after the second AZD1222 dose. CDR3 residues: CASSFEGEEVYGYTF. Written as DNA, the CDR3 is TGCGCCAGCAGCTTCGAAGGGGAGGAAGTCTATGGCTACACCTTC.